A selection of T cell receptor beta chains follows, all from one sample in a study of blood T cell repertoires in COVID-19. Assay used: immunoSEQ multiplex PCR; TCRdb lists only in-frame clones, some missing. The table records about 140,000 clones, 84% of them present only once. The specimen was PBMCs or T cells enriched from blood (not recorded which). All receptors come from a woman in her forties or fifties with acute COVID-19. CDR3s include the opening cysteine and the closing phenylalanine or tryptophan. D genes are given only for firm matches. Only part of the rows carry a size: once, few, many, or a class if the clone is expanded.

d_call: .
clone_size: .
j_call: TRBJ2-3
v_call: TRBV6-2/TRBV6-3
cdr3_nt: TGTGCCAGCAGCCCCACCGGGAGCTCCGATACGCAGTATTTT
cdr3_aa: CASSPTGSSDTQYF

d_call: TRBD1
clone_size: .
j_call: TRBJ2-3
v_call: TRBV12-3/TRBV12-4
cdr3_nt: TGTGCCAGCAGTTGGGACAGGGGGGAACGAAATTTT
cdr3_aa: CASSWDRGERNF

d_call: .
clone_size: once
j_call: TRBJ2-1
v_call: TRBV7-3
cdr3_nt: TGTGCCAGCAGTATTGCCGGGACAAAATTAAATGAGCAGTTCTTC
cdr3_aa: CASSIAGTKLNEQFF

d_call: .
clone_size: .
j_call: TRBJ1-2
v_call: TRBV6-6
cdr3_nt: TGTGCCAGCAGTTCCGGGACTAACTATGGCTACACCTTC
cdr3_aa: CASSSGTNYGYTF

d_call: .
clone_size: .
j_call: TRBJ1-1
v_call: TRBV28
cdr3_nt: TGTGCCAGCAGTCCCCCGGAGATGAACACTGAAGCTTTCTTT
cdr3_aa: CASSPPEMNTEAFF

d_call: .
clone_size: .
j_call: TRBJ1-1
v_call: TRBV7-9
cdr3_nt: TGTGCCAGCAGCTCTGATACAGTGAACACTGAAGCTTTCTTT
cdr3_aa: CASSSDTVNTEAFF

d_call: TRBD1
clone_size: .
j_call: TRBJ1-2
v_call: TRBV23-1
cdr3_nt: TGCGCCAGCAGTCAAAGAGGGACAGGGAATATCTATGGCTACACCTTC
cdr3_aa: CASSQRGTGNIYGYTF

d_call: .
clone_size: .
j_call: TRBJ2-6
v_call: TRBV7-9
cdr3_nt: TGTGCCAGCAGCTTATCAGGGTTAGAGGCCAACGTCCTGACTTTC
cdr3_aa: CASSLSGLEANVLTF

d_call: .
clone_size: once
j_call: TRBJ2-7
v_call: TRBV5-4
cdr3_nt: TGTGCCAGCCCCCGTGGGCGTAGGCCCTACGAGCAGTACTTC
cdr3_aa: CASPRGRRPYEQYF

d_call: .
clone_size: .
j_call: TRBJ2-3
v_call: TRBV30
cdr3_nt: TGTGCCTGGAGACAAGACCCAACAGGCACAGATACGCAGTATTTT
cdr3_aa: CAWRQDPTGTDTQYF

d_call: .
clone_size: .
j_call: TRBJ1-3
v_call: TRBV7-9
cdr3_nt: TGTGCCAGCAGCTTCAGGGGTAACTCCTCTGGAAACACCATATATTTT
cdr3_aa: CASSFRGNSSGNTIYF

d_call: TRBD1
clone_size: .
j_call: TRBJ1-6
v_call: TRBV5-1
cdr3_nt: TGCGCCAGCAGCCCCCGACAGGGCTTGGGTAATTCACCCCTCCACTTT
cdr3_aa: CASSPRQGLGNSPLHF

d_call: TRBD2
clone_size: .
j_call: TRBJ2-2
v_call: TRBV5-1
cdr3_nt: TGCGCCAGCAGCTTGGGGACTAGCGCCGGGGAGCTGTTTTTT
cdr3_aa: CASSLGTSAGELFF

d_call: .
clone_size: .
j_call: TRBJ1-1
v_call: TRBV13
cdr3_nt: TGTGCCAGCAGCTTAGGGGCTAACACTGAAGCTTTCTTT
cdr3_aa: CASSLGANTEAFF